The rows below give T cell receptor beta chains drawn from one sample of a study of regulatory T cells in long-lasting Graves disease. Using its own MiXCR run on the multiplex PCR reads, TCRdb lists one record per CDR3 protein. Of roughly 430,000 distinct CDR3 sequences listed, around 17% were seen once; the top ten hold about 10%. Another study also made use of these data, one on T cells in Graves' hyperthyroidism and ophthalmopathy.

The material was peripheral blood mononuclear cells (PBMCs), obtained at new diagnosis, from a patient treated with antithyroid drugs. The receptors shown here come from a woman in her twenties or thirties with Graves disease. Each CDR3 is given with its conserved first and last residue. Each record gives: V gene, clone size, D gene, J gene, CDR3 length, CDR3 DNA, CDR3 protein. D genes are given only for firm matches. Rows may omit the clone size; those that give it use once, few, many or a size class.

TRBV7-8,-,TRBD1,TRBJ2-5,14,TGTGCCAGCAGCTTGGGGACAGGGACTGAGACCCAGTACTTC,CASSLGTGTETQYF
TRBV30,many,TRBD2,TRBJ2-1,13,TGTGCCTGGAGTCGACTAGCGGGGAATGAGCAGTTCTTC,CAWSRLAGNEQFF
TRBV27,many,-,TRBJ2-7,14,TGTGCCAGCAGTTTAGTTCTCGGAACCTACGAGCAGTACTTC,CASSLVLGTYEQYF
TRBV3-1,-,-,TRBJ1-2,16,TGTGCCAGCAGCCAAGGCGAGGGATGGGGGAGTTATGGCTACACCTTC,CASSQGEGWGSYGYTF
TRBV7-2,many,-,TRBJ2-7,16,TGTGCCAGCAGCTTTCCCAGAGGGTTCACGTCCTACGAGCAGTACTTC,CASSFPRGFTSYEQYF
TRBV28,many,-,TRBJ2-7,17,TGTGCCAGCAGTTTAAGGGCAGCAGGTCGAACTTGGGACGAGCAGTACTTC,CASSLRAAGRTWDEQYF
TRBV27,many,-,TRBJ1-2,16,TGTGCCAGCAGTTTATGGGCAGGCCCTACTAACTATGGCTACACCTTC,CASSLWAGPTNYGYTF
TRBV11-3,many,-,TRBJ2-1,15,TGTGCCAGCAGCCCAGGAGGTAGCGCCAATGGTGAGCAGTTCTTC,CASSPGGSANGEQFF
TRBV6-1,many,-,TRBJ2-3,14,TGTGCCAGCATTGGAAGGCTAGCGATGGATACGCAGTATTTT,CASIGRLAMDTQYF
TRBV5-1,many,TRBD2,TRBJ2-3,17,TGCGCCAGCAGCTTGGGATCCAGCGGGGCGTACACAGATACGCAGTATTTT,CASSLGSSGAYTDTQYF
TRBV11-2,few,TRBD2,TRBJ2-7,21,TGTGCCAGCAGCTACGGGACCGCCGGGACTAGCGGGAGCCGGTTCATTTACGAGCAGTACTTC,CASSYGTAGTSGSRFIYEQYF
TRBV12-3/TRBV12-4,many,-,TRBJ1-1,14,TGTGCCAGCAGTTTCAGGGGAAGGGGCACTGAAGCTTTCTTT,CASSFRGRGTEAFF
TRBV9,-,-,TRBJ1-1,15,TGTGCCAGCAGCGTAACGCCCGCGAGTTTCACTGAAGCTTTCTTT,CASSVTPASFTEAFF
TRBV9,-,-,TRBJ2-2,12,TGTGCCAGCAACGACGACACCGGGGAGCTGTTTTTT,CASNDDTGELFF
TRBV10-3,many,TRBD2,TRBJ2-1,17,TGTGCCATCAGTCTAGCGGGGAGGGAAGGGGGTTACAATGAGCAGTTCTTC,CAISLAGREGGYNEQFF
TRBV11-3,-,TRBD2,TRBJ2-3,22,TGTGCCAGCAGCTTAGGGGCAGGACGGTCCTCCGGGACTAGCGGGAGCACAGATACGCAGTATTTT,CASSLGAGRSSGTSGSTDTQYF
TRBV12-3/TRBV12-4,many,-,TRBJ2-7,15,TGTGCCAGCAGTTTATCCCCTGGTCCGGGTTACGAGCAGTACTTC,CASSLSPGPGYEQYF
TRBV20-1,few,TRBD2,TRBJ2-5,15,TGCAGTGCTCCTCCTAGCGGGAGGTTCTCAGAGACCCAGTACTTC,CSAPPSGRFSETQYF
TRBV4-1,-,TRBD1,TRBJ2-2,14,TGCGCCAGCGCCACGGGGACAGTTCGCGGGGAGCTGTTTTTT,CASATGTVRGELFF
TRBV6-5,-,-,TRBJ2-3,16,TGTGCCAGCAGTTACTCGATTGGGGAAAGTCCAGATACGCAGTATTTT,CASSYSIGESPDTQYF